Listed below are T cell receptor beta chains from one sample, sequenced in a study of CD8 T cells in ankylosing spondylitis. TCRdb re-derived calls from the 5' RACE reads in MiXCR, one entry per CDR3 protein. The sample consists of a few hundred thousand distinct CDR3 sequences, around 20% of them appearing once. Sequencing used blood, either unsorted or a sorted T cell fraction (not recorded which). These receptors originate from a male donor with ankylosing spondylitis. The CDR3 runs from the conserved cysteine through the conserved F or W. D genes are given only for firm matches. Size is omitted from some rows. Given values are once, few, many or a class for expanded clones.

TRBJ2-3 few 14 TRBV20-1 TRBD2 TGCAGTGCTAGTGTTAGCGGGATCACAGATACGCAGTATTTT CSASVSGITDTQYF
TRBJ1-6 - 13 TRBV29-1 TRBD1 TGCAGCGTGGGGACAGAATATAATTCACCCCTCCACTTT CSVGTEYNSPLHF
TRBJ2-2 few 15 TRBV12-3/TRBV12-4 TRBD2 TGTGCCAGCAGCAACAGGGCGGGGGGCACCGGGGAGCTGTTTTTT CASSNRAGGTGELFF
TRBJ1-5 - 14 TRBV7-8 TRBD1 TGTGCCAGCAGCCGAGCAGGAGGGGGCTCGCCCCAGCATTTT CASSRAGGGSPQHF
TRBJ1-1 few 11 TRBV20-1 - TGCAGTGCTACGGGGGTGACTGAAGCTTTCTTT CSATGVTEAFF
TRBJ1-4 - 13 TRBV20-1 - TGCAGTGCTAGACTATTAGGGGGAGCAAAACTGTTTTTT CSARLLGGAKLFF
TRBJ1-6 - 17 TRBV4-1 - TGCGCCAGCAGCCAAGATAGGGCCGAGCGGGTTAATTCACCCCTCCACTTT CASSQDRAERVNSPLHF
TRBJ1-3 few 16 TRBV28 - TGTGCCAGCAGCGACCCTCAGGGGACCTCTGGAAACACCATATATTTT CASSDPQGTSGNTIYF
TRBJ2-2 - 15 TRBV2 TRBD2 TGTGCCAGCGCGGGACTAGCTACGAACACCGGGGAGCTGTTTTTT CASAGLATNTGELFF
TRBJ2-3 - 17 TRBV7-2 - TGTGCCAGCAGCTTAAGGGGGGGGGCCCTCGTCACAGATACGCAGTATTTT CASSLRGGALVTDTQYF
TRBJ2-3 - 17 TRBV23-1 - TGCGCCAGCAGTCAACCCCGGGACAAGTTTTACACAGATACGCAGTATTTT CASSQPRDKFYTDTQYF
TRBJ2-3 few 14 TRBV20-1 - TGCAGTGCCATAACACAGGGACTCACAGATACGCAGTATTTT CSAITQGLTDTQYF
TRBJ2-7 few 14 TRBV15 - TGTGCCACCAGCAGAGATCGTGCGGTTGGCGAGCAGTACTTC CATSRDRAVGEQYF
TRBJ2-2 few 13 TRBV6-1 - TGTGCCAGCAGGCGGGACGGCACCGGGGAGCTGTTTTTT CASRRDGTGELFF
TRBJ2-3 few 15 TRBV5-8 - TGTGCCAGCAAGTCCCGACTAGGAATCACAGATACGCAGTATTTT CASKSRLGITDTQYF
TRBJ1-1 - 14 TRBV20-1 - TGCAGTGCCCGTATTGGGTTGGAAGTCACTGAAGCTTTCTTT CSARIGLEVTEAFF
TRBJ1-1 few 15 TRBV5-1 TRBD1 TGCGCCAGCAGCAACGGACAGGGCAGGTCCCATGAAGCTTTCTTT CASSNGQGRSHEAFF
TRBJ2-5 - 13 TRBV19 - TGTGCCAGTGGGGCAGGGCCTAGGGAGACCCAGTACTTC CASGAGPRETQYF
TRBJ2-3 - 16 TRBV6-1 TRBD1 TGTGCCAGCAGTCCTGGGACAGAGCTTGTAACAGATACGCAGTATTTT CASSPGTELVTDTQYF
TRBJ2-3 - 16 TRBV24-1 TRBD1 TGTGCCACCAGTGAGTGGACAGGGATAGGGACAGATACGCAGTATTTT CATSEWTGIGTDTQYF
TRBJ2-1 - 15 TRBV18 TRBD1 TGTGCCAGCTCACGGACAGGGGTAGGCTACAATGAGCAGTTCTTC CASSRTGVGYNEQFF
TRBJ1-5 few 13 TRBV7-2 - TGTGCCAGCAGCTTCTTCAGCAATCAGCCCCAGCATTTT CASSFFSNQPQHF
TRBJ2-2 many 12 TRBV29-1 TRBD2 TGCAGCTCACGGGGGGTCACCGGGGAGCTGTTTTTT CSSRGVTGELFF
TRBJ2-7 many 15 TRBV15 TRBD1 TGTGCCACCAGCAGAGCAGGGACAGGGGTCTACGAGCAGTACTTC CATSRAGTGVYEQYF
TRBJ1-1 - 14 TRBV29-1 TRBD1 TGCAGCGTTGATGGTCGCCAGGGGGGGACTGAAGCTTTCTTT CSVDGRQGGTEAFF
TRBJ2-2 many 16 TRBV29-1 TRBD1 TGCAGCGCCCGAAGGGACAGGCCTAAGAACACCGGGGAGCTGTTTTTT CSARRDRPKNTGELFF
TRBJ2-5 few 19 TRBV5-1 - TGCGCCAGCAGCTTGGCCCGACCGGTTCAGGGGTTTTCCTCGGAGACCCAGTACTTC CASSLARPVQGFSSETQYF
TRBJ2-7 - 16 TRBV6-2/TRBV6-3 TRBD1 TGTGCCAGCAGCTTCCGAATAGGGACAGGGGGTGGCGAGCAGTACTTC CASSFRIGTGGGEQYF
TRBJ2-7 few 15 TRBV9 TRBD2 TGTGCCAGCAGCGCCTCCGGGACTAGCGTCTCCGAGCAGTACTTC CASSASGTSVSEQYF
TRBJ1-2 - 14 TRBV5-6 - TGTGCCAGCAGCTCCCAACTACGGGGATATGGCTACACCTTC CASSSQLRGYGYTF
TRBJ2-5 many 15 TRBV28 - TGTGCCAGCAGTTTACCCCTCGCAGGGCAAGAGACCCAGTACTTC CASSLPLAGQETQYF